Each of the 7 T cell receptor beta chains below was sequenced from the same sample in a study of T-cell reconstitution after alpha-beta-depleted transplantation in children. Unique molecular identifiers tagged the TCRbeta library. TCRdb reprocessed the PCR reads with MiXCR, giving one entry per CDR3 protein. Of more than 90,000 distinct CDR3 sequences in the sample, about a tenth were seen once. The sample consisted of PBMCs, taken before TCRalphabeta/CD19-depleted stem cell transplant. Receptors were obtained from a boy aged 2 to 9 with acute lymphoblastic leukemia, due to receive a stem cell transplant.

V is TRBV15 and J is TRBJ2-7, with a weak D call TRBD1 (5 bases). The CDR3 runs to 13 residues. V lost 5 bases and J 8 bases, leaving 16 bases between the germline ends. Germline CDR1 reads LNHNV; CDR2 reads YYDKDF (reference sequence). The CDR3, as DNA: TGTGCCACCAGCGAGCAGGGCCCCGGCCAGCAGTACTTC. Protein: CATSEQGPGQQYF.

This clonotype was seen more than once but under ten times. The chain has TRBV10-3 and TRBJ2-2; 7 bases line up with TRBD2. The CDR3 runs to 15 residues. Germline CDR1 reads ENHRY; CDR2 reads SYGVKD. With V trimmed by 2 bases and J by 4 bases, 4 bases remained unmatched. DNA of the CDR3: TGTGCCATCAGTGAGAAACTAGCGATCACCGGGGAGCTGTTTTTT. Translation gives CAISEKLAITGELFF.

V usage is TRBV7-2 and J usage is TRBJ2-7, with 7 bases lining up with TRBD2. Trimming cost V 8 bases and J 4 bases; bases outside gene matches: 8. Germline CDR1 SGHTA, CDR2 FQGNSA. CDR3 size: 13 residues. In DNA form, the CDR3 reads TGTGCCAGCCGGGGAGGGCCTCGATACGAGCAGTACTTC. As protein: CASRGGPRYEQYF.

Here the CDR3 DNA reads TGCGCCAGCAGCGTTGCGTTCACCGGGGAGCTGTTTTTT. Encoded protein: CASSVAFTGELFF. V is TRBV5-1 and J is TRBJ2-2; no definite D call. Deletions cut 4 bases from V and 4 bases from J, with 8 bases between. Per germline, CDR1 SGHRS and CDR2 YFSETQ. The CDR3 is made up of 13 amino acids.

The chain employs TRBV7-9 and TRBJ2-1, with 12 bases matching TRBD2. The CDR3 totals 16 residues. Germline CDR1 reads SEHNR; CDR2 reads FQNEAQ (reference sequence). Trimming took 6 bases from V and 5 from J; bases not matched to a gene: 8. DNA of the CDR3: TGTGCCAGCAGTTGGACTAGCGGGACGGGAGACAATGAGCAGTTCTTC. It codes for CASSWTSGTGDNEQFF.

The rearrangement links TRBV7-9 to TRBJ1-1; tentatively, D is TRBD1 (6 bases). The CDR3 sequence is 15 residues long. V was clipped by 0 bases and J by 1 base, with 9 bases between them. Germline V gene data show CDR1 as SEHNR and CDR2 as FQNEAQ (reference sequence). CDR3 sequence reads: CASSLAGTRNTEAFF. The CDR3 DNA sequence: TGTGCCAGCAGCTTAGCCGGGACACGGAACACTGAAGCTTTCTTT.

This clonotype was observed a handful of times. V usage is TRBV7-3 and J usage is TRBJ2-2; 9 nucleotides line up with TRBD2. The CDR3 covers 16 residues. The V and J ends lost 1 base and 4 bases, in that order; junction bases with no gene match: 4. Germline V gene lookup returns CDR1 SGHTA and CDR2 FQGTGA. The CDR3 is CASSLIPSGATGELFF. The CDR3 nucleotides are TGTGCCAGCAGCTTAATTCCTAGCGGGGCCACCGGGGAGCTGTTTTTT.